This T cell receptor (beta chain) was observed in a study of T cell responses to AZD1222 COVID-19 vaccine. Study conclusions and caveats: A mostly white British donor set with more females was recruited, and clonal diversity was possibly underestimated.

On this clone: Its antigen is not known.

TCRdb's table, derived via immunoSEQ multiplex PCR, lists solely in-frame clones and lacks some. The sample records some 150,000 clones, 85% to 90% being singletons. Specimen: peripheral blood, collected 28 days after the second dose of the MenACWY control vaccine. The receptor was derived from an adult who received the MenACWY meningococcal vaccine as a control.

CDR3 residues: CASSFGGSTDTQYF. The CDR3 DNA reads TGTGCCAGCAGCTTTGGCGGAAGCACAGATACGCAGTATTTT. V and J are TRBV11-2 and TRBJ2-3, with unresolved D. The CDR3 has 14 residues. CDR1 is SGHAT, CDR2 FQNNGV, per germline. V was shortened by 3 bases and J by 0 bases, with 7 bases between the two germline ends.